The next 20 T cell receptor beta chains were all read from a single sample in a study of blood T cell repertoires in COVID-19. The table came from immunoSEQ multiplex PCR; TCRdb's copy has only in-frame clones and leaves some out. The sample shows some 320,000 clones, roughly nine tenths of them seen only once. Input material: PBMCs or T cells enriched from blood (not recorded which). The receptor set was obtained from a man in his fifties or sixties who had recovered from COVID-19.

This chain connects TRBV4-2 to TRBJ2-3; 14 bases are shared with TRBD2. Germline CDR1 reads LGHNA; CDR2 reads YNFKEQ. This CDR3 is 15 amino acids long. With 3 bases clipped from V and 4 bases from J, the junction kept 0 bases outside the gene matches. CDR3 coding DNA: TGTGCCAGCAGCCAGACTAGCGGGGGGGCAGATACGCAGTATTTT. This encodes CASSQTSGGADTQYF.

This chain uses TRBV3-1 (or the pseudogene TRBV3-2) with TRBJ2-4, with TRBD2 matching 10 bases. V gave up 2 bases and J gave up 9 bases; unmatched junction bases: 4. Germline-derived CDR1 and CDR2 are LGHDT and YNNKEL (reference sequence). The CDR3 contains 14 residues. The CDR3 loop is CASSQSSGSVIQYF. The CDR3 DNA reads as TGTGCCAGCAGCCAATCTAGCGGGAGTGTCATTCAGTACTTC.

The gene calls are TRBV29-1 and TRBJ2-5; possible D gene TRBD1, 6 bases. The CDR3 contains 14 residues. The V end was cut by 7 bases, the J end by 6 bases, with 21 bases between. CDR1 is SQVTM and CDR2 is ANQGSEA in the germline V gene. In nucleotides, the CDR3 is TGCAGCGCTACCCCCGAAGGGCAGGGGCAGACCCAGTACTTC. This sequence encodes CSATPEGQGQTQYF.

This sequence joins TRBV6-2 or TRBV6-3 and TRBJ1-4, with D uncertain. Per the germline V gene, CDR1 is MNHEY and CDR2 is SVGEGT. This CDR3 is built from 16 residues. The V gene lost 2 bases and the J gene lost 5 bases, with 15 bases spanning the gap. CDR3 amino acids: CASSYGPAGKNEKLFF. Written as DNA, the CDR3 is TGTGCCAGCAGTTACGGGCCTGCGGGAAAGAATGAAAAACTGTTTTTT.

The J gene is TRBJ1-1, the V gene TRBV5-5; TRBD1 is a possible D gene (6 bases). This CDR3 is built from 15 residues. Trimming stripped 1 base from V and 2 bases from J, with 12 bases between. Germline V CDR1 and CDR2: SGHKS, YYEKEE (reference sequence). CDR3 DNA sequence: TGTGCCAGCAGCTTGTCGGGACAACAAAACACTGAAGCTTTCTTT. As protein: CASSLSGQQNTEAFF.

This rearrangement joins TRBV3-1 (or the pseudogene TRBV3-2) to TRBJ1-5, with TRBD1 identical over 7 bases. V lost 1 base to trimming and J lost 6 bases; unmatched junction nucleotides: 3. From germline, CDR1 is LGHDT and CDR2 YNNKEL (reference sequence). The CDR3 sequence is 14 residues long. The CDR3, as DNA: TGTGCCAGCAGCCAAGGGACAGGCTCTCAGCCCCAGCATTTT. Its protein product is CASSQGTGSQPQHF.

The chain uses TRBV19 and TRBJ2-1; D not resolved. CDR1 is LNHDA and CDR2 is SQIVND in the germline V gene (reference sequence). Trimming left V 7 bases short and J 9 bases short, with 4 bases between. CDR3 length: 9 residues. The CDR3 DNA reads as TGTGCCAGTAACAGTGAGCAGTTCTTC. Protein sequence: CASNSEQFF.

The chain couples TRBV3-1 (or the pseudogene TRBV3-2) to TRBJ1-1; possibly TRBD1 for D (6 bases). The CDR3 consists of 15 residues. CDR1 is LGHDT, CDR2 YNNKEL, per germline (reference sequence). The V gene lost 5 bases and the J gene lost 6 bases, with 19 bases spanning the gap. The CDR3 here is CASSSDGQYVSEAFF. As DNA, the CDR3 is TGTGCCAGCAGCTCCGACGGACAGTACGTCTCTGAAGCTTTCTTT.

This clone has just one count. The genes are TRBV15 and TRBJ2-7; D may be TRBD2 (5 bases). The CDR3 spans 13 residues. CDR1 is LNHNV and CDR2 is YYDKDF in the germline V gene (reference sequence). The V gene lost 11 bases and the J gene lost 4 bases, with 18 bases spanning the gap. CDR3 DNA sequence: TGTGCCTCTGCTGTTGAGGGCGGGTACGAGCAGTACTTC. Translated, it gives CASAVEGGYEQYF.

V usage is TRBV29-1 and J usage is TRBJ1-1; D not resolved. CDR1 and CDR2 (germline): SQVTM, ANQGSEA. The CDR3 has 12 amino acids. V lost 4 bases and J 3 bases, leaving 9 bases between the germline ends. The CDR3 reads CSVGGGDTEAFF. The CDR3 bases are TGCAGCGTTGGGGGAGGAGACACTGAAGCTTTCTTT.

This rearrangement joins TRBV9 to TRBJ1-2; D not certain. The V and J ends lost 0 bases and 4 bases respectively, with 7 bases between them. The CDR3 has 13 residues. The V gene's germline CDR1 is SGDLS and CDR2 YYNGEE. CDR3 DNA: TGTGCCAGCAGCGTAGGGCACAGCTATGGCTACACCTTC. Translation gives CASSVGHSYGYTF.

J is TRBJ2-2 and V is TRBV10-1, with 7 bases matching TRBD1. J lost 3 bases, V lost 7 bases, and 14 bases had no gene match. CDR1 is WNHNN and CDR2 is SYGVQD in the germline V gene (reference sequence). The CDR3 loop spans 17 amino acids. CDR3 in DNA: TGCGCCAGCACCGACAGGGTGGGTGTCAGGGACACCGGGGAGCTGTTTTTT. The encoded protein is CASTDRVGVRDTGELFF.

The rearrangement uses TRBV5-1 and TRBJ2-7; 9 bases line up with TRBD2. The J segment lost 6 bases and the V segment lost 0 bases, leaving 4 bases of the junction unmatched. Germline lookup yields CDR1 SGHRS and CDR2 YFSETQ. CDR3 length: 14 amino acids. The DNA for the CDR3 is TGCGCCAGCAGCTTGGAAACTAGCGGGTCCGAGCAGTACTTC. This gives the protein CASSLETSGSEQYF.

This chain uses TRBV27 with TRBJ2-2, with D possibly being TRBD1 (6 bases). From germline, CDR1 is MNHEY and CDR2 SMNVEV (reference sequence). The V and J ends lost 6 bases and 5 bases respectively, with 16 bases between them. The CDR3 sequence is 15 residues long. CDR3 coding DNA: TGTGCCAGCAGAGGGGACACCTTTGGGACCGGGGAGCTGTTTTTT. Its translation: CASRGDTFGTGELFF.

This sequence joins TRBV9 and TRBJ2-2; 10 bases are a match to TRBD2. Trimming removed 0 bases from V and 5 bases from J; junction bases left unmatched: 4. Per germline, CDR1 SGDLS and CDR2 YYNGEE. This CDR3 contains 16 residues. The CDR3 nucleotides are TGTGCCAGCAGCGTAGCAGCGGGACTAGCGACCGGGGAGCTGTTTTTT. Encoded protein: CASSVAAGLATGELFF.

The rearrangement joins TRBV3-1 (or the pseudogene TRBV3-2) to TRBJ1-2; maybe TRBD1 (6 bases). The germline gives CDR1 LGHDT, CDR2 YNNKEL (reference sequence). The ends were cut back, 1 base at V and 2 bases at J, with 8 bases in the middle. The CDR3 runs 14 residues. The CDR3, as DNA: TGTGCCAGCAGCCAAGCTGGACAGAACTATGGCTACACCTTC. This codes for CASSQAGQNYGYTF.

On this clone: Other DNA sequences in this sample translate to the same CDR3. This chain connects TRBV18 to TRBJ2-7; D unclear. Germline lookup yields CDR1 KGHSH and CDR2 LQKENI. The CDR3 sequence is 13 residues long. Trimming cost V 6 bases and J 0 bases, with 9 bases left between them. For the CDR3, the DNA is TGTGCCAGCTCGCCCGGAGTCTCCTACGAGCAGTACTTC. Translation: CASSPGVSYEQYF.

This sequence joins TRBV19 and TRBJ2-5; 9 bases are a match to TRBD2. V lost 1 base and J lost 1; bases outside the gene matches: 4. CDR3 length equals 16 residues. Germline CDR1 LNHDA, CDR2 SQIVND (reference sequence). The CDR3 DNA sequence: TGTGCCAGTAGTATAGTTGGAGCGGGGGGCCAAGAGACCCAGTACTTC. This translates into CASSIVGAGGQETQYF.

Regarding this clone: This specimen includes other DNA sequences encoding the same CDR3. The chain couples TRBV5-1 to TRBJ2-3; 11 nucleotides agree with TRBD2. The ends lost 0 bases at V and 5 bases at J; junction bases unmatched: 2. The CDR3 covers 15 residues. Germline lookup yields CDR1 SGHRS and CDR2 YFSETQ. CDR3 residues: CASSLGLAGGDTQYF. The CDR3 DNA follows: TGCGCCAGCAGCTTGGGCCTAGCGGGGGGAGATACGCAGTATTTT.

The CDR3 region is CASSLKRTSDNTGELFF. CDR3 bases: TGCGCCAGCAGCTTGAAGCGGACTAGCGACAACACCGGGGAGCTGTTTTTT. The genes are TRBV5-1 and TRBJ2-2; 9 nucleotides line up with TRBD2. V was pared by 1 base and J by 2 bases, with 6 bases of the junction left unmatched. Germline assignment: CDR1 SGHRS and CDR2 YFSETQ. This CDR3 is built from 17 residues.